These 15 T cell receptor beta chains share one sample of origin, sequenced in a study of T cell repertoires in cytomegalovirus infection. A single record per CDR3 protein comes from TCRdb applying MiXCR to the reads. Among a few hundred thousand distinct CDR3 sequences, more than 20% were seen once, and the ten largest hold 13%. The sequenced material came from PBMCs. Receptors were obtained from a human donor in good health (CMV status not recorded). Some clones in this sample may be carry-over from other donors' samples.

This clonotype showed up just a few times. The chain links TRBV12-3 or TRBV12-4 to TRBJ2-7; a weak D match, TRBD1 (5 bases). V shed 3 bases and J shed 0 bases, with 9 bases lying between them. The CDR3 loop spans 14 amino acids. In DNA, the CDR3 is TGTGCCAGCAGTTTTGGGGCAGACTCCTACGAGCAGTACTTC. It encodes CASSFGADSYEQYF.

The gene calls are TRBV7-8 and TRBJ2-2, with D perhaps TRBD2 (6 bases). The CDR3 sequence is 18 residues long. The germline V gene encodes CDR1 SGHVS and CDR2 FQNEAQ. Trimming left V 7 bases short and J 4 bases short, with 25 bases between. CDR3 nucleotides: TGTGCCAGCAAGAAACGCCGCGGGACGGTTGAAAGCACCGGGGAGCTGTTTTTT. Its protein product is CASKKRRGTVESTGELFF.

The rearrangement joins TRBV6-2 or TRBV6-3 to TRBJ2-1; 8 nucleotides match TRBD2. CDR3 length equals 14 residues. Germline V gives CDR1 MNHEY, CDR2 SVGEGT. Germline trimming cut 4 bases from V and 7 bases from J; bases unmatched to any gene: 6. The CDR3 DNA is TGTGCCAGCAGTTCAGGGACTAGGAATAATGAGCAGTTCTTC. Translating it yields CASSSGTRNNEQFF.

J is TRBJ1-5 and V is TRBV15; TRBD1 might be the D (6 bases). The CDR3 has 17 residues. Germline V gene data show CDR1 as LNHNV and CDR2 as YYDKDF (reference sequence). Trimming removed 0 bases from V and 7 bases from J, with 19 bases in between. CDR3 residues: CATSRDLTGGVGQPQHF. The CDR3 DNA is TGTGCCACCAGCAGAGATCTTACCGGGGGCGTAGGGCAGCCCCAGCATTTT. Using reference TRBV15 and TRBJ1-5 for the parts outside the CDR3, the full variable domain is DAMVIQNPRYQVTQFGKPVTLSCSQTLNHNVMYWYQQKSSQAPKLLFHYYDKDFNNEADTPDNFQSRRPNTSFCFLDIRSPGLGDTAMYLCATSRDLTGGVGQPQHFGDGTRLSIL.

This clonotype occurred a few times. This chain connects TRBV20-1 to TRBJ1-6; no clear D. The CDR3 is 19 amino acids. Germline-derived CDR1 and CDR2 are DFQATT and SNEGSKA (reference sequence). V was pared by 0 bases and J by 0 bases, with 18 bases between. The CDR3 bases are TGCAGTGCTAGAGATTCCCGGAGGGCCGTAAGCTCCTATAATTCACCCCTCCACTTT. Amino acid sequence: CSARDSRRAVSSYNSPLHF.

J is TRBJ2-7 and V is TRBV7-2; possibly TRBD2 for D (7 bases). V was pared by 8 bases and J by 5 bases, with 19 bases between. The germline CDR1 and CDR2 sequences are SGHTA and FQGNSA. This CDR3 region has 14 residues. The chain's CDR3 is CASGTGRGWNEQYF. CDR3 nucleotide sequence: TGTGCCAGCGGTACAGGGAGGGGGTGGAACGAGCAGTACTTC. Using reference TRBV7-2 and TRBJ2-7 for the parts outside the CDR3, the full variable domain is GAGVSQSPSNKVTEKGKDVELRCDPISGHTALYWYRQSLGQGLEFLIYFQGNSAPDKSGLPSDRFSAERTGGSVSTLTIQRTQQEDSAVYLCASGTGRGWNEQYFGPGTRLTVT.

In its sample, this clonotype was seen a few times. CDR3 loop: CASSQRDTYGYTF. The CDR3 DNA is TGTGCCAGCAGCCAACGGGACACCTATGGCTACACCTTC. J is TRBJ1-2 and V is TRBV14; the D gene is possibly TRBD1 (6 bases). The CDR3 has 13 residues. Trimming took 2 bases from V and 4 from J, leaving 8 bases between them. Germline V gene lookup returns CDR1 SGHDN and CDR2 FVKESK.

This clonotype was seen a single time. V gene TRBV20-1 combines with J gene TRBJ1-1; D perhaps matches TRBD1 (5 bases). V lost 2 bases, J lost 9 bases, and 10 bases lay in between. This CDR3 contains 11 residues. Germline CDR1 reads DFQATT; CDR2 reads SNEGSKA (reference sequence). The CDR3 loop reads CSARRGVKAFF. CDR3 DNA: TGCAGTGCTAGACGGGGGGTCAAAGCTTTCTTT.

This clonotype showed up many times. This chain links TRBV7-8 with TRBJ1-3; D perhaps matches TRBD1 (5 bases). The germline V and J ends were trimmed by 0 bases and 2 bases, with 8 bases remaining between them. The CDR3 length is 15 residues. Germline V gene sequence: CDR1 SGHVS, CDR2 FQNEAQ. CDR3 sequence reads: CASSLAFRAGNTIYF. The CDR3 nucleotides read TGTGCCAGCAGCTTAGCGTTCAGGGCTGGAAACACCATATATTTT.

This chain links TRBV3-1 with TRBJ2-1, with TRBD2 matching over 10 bases. V shed 4 bases and J 5 bases; nucleotides not matched to a gene: 5. Germline CDR1 reads LGHDT; CDR2 reads YNNKEL (reference sequence). The CDR3 is 15 residues long. The CDR3 sequence: CASSLEREGDNEQFF. The CDR3 DNA sequence: TGTGCCAGCAGCCTAGAGCGGGAGGGGGACAATGAGCAGTTCTTC.

The table lists this clonotype with a few counts. The chain uses TRBV19 and TRBJ1-5; the D gene is possibly TRBD1 (6 bases). CDR1 and CDR2 (germline): LNHDA, SQIVND (reference sequence). This CDR3 comprises 19 residues. The V end was cut by 4 bases, the J end by 2 bases, with 24 bases between. The CDR3 here is CASSRGGQEEVSRNQPQHF. CDR3 nucleotides: TGTGCCAGTAGTAGGGGGGGGCAGGAGGAGGTTAGTCGCAATCAGCCCCAGCATTTT.

This clonotype was found many times. The genes are TRBV7-6 and TRBJ2-1, with 9 bases identical to TRBD2. The germline gives CDR1 SGHVS, CDR2 FNYEAQ. V was clipped by 1 base and J by 2 bases; unmatched bases: 6. The CDR3 has 17 amino acids. The CDR3, as DNA: TGTGCCAGCAGCTTAGTGTCCGGCGGGAGGGCCTACAATGAGCAGTTCTTC. Residues: CASSLVSGGRAYNEQFF.

As for this clonotype: A clone one base away is much larger, so this may be a read error. V and J are TRBV7-2 and TRBJ2-7, with 11 bases that match TRBD1. The trim removed 1 base at V and 7 bases at J, leaving 6 bases unmatched. Germline assignment: CDR1 SGHTA and CDR2 FQGNSA. The CDR3 covers 15 residues. This CDR3 is CASSLVGQGAREQYF. The CDR3 coding sequence is TGTGCCAGCAGCTTAGTAGGACAGGGGGCAAGGGAGCAGTACTTC.

This clonotype was seen more than once but under ten times. V usage is TRBV7-9 and J usage is TRBJ1-2, with D possibly TRBD1 on 5 matching bases. The CDR3 runs to 13 residues. V lost 4 bases and J 6 bases, leaving 12 bases between the germline ends. CDR1 is SEHNR and CDR2 is FQNEAQ in the germline V gene (reference sequence). The CDR3 loop reads CASSSGPRNGYTF. DNA of the CDR3: TGTGCCAGCAGCTCGGGACCGCGTAATGGCTACACCTTC. The whole variable domain, filled in from reference TRBV7-9 and TRBJ1-2, reads DTGVSQNPRHKITKRGQNVTFRCDPISEHNRLYWYRQTLGQGPEFLTYFQNEAQLEKSRLLSDRFSAERPKGSFSTLEIQRTEQGDSAMYLCASSSGPRNGYTFGSGTRLTVV.

There are a few counts of this clonotype. V usage is TRBV6-2 or TRBV6-3 and J usage is TRBJ2-7; 7 nucleotides line up with TRBD1. From germline, CDR1 is MNHEY and CDR2 SVGEGT. The CDR3 consists of 13 residues. Trimming cost V 8 bases and J 7 bases; bases outside gene matches: 11. Here the CDR3 reads CASGQGVHSEQYF. The CDR3 DNA is TGTGCCAGCGGTCAGGGGGTACATTCGGAGCAGTACTTC.